The 21 T cell receptor beta chains reported below all come from one sample, sequenced in a study of T cell responses to AZD1222 COVID-19 vaccine. Produced via immunoSEQ multiplex PCR; TCRdb's table is partial and in-frame only. Of 110,000 to 150,000 clones listed, roughly 92% are singletons. The sequencing used peripheral blood, collected on day 0 of AZD1222 vaccination. The source of these receptors is an adult in good health.

J is TRBJ2-7 and V is TRBV3-1 (or the pseudogene TRBV3-2), with unresolved D. The CDR3 consists of 17 residues. Deletions cut 0 bases from V and 5 bases from J, with 20 bases between. Germline V gives CDR1 LGHDT, CDR2 YNNKEL (reference sequence). The CDR3 coding sequence is TGTGCCAGCAGCCAAGATAACGTTCGCCCAAGCGATAACGAGCAGTACTTC. It translates to CASSQDNVRPSDNEQYF.

This chain links TRBV6-4 with TRBJ1-2; D remains ambiguous. Per the germline V gene, CDR1 is MRHNA and CDR2 is SNTAGT. This CDR3 is 14 amino acids long. Trimming left V 0 bases short and J 3 bases short, with 8 bases between. The CDR3 protein is CASSDSFGDYGYTF. In DNA, the CDR3 is TGTGCCAGCAGTGACTCTTTCGGCGACTATGGCTACACCTTC.

The chain uses TRBV6-2 or TRBV6-3 and TRBJ2-7; D is undetermined. Germline V gene sequence: CDR1 MNHEY, CDR2 SVGEGT. The CDR3 is made up of 14 amino acids. Trimming removed 6 bases from V and 2 bases from J, with 14 bases in between. The CDR3 DNA sequence: TGTGCCAGCAGCACCTTCCTCCTGGCCTACGAGCAGTACTTC. Amino acid sequence: CASSTFLLAYEQYF.

This rearrangement joins TRBV6-6 to TRBJ1-2; D remains ambiguous. V was cut by 0 bases and J by 1 base, with 9 bases left in between. The CDR3 is 15 residues long. From germline, CDR1 is MNHNY and CDR2 SVGAGI (reference sequence). The CDR3 sequence is CASSYSGEGNYGYTF. The DNA of the CDR3 is TGTGCCAGCAGTTACTCGGGCGAGGGTAACTATGGCTACACCTTC.

The rearrangement links TRBV9 to TRBJ2-3; D gene unclear. V was pared by 7 bases and J by 2 bases, with 14 bases between. Looked up from germline, CDR1 is SGDLS and CDR2 is YYNGEE. This CDR3 is 14 amino acids long. CDR3 nucleotide sequence: TGTGCCAGCCCCCCTAAGACTGCCACAGATACGCAGTATTTT. This codes for CASPPKTATDTQYF.

The chain uses TRBV3-1 (or the pseudogene TRBV3-2) and TRBJ1-1; D unresolved. Trimming left V 0 bases short and J 2 bases short, with 7 bases between. The CDR3 covers 14 residues. Germline CDR1 reads LGHDT; CDR2 reads YNNKEL (reference sequence). In nucleotides, the CDR3 is TGTGCCAGCAGCCAAGATGGCGGTAACACTGAAGCTTTCTTT. As protein: CASSQDGGNTEAFF.

The chain couples TRBV7-6 to TRBJ2-1; 11 bases align to TRBD2. Germline assignment: CDR1 SGHVS and CDR2 FNYEAQ. The CDR3 spans 17 residues. The J segment lost 3 bases and the V segment lost 5 bases, leaving 9 bases of the junction unmatched. CDR3 amino acids: CASSPGPGTSGYNEQFF. CDR3 coding DNA: TGTGCCAGCAGCCCCGGTCCCGGGACTAGCGGCTACAATGAGCAGTTCTTC.

This chain uses TRBV28 with TRBJ1-5; D ambiguous. This CDR3 spans 14 amino acids. V lost 3 bases to trimming and J lost 4 bases, with 10 bases between them. In germline, CDR1 is MDHEN, CDR2 SYDVKM. The CDR3: CASSFGELNQPQHF. The DNA of the CDR3 is TGTGCCAGCAGTTTTGGGGAGTTAAATCAGCCCCAGCATTTT.

V is TRBV13 and J is TRBJ2-2; D remains ambiguous. The CDR3 contains 13 residues. V lost 5 bases and J lost 7, with 11 bases in between. Germline CDR1 is PRHDT and CDR2 is FYEKMQ (reference sequence). The CDR3 reads CASSPQTNGELFF. The CDR3 nucleotides read TGTGCCAGCAGCCCGCAGACCAACGGGGAGCTGTTTTTT.

In regard to this clone: The sample contains more than one DNA sequence encoding this CDR3. The V gene is TRBV7-9, the J gene TRBJ2-2; 10 nucleotides align to TRBD2. The CDR3 totals 15 residues. CDR1 and CDR2 from the germline V gene are SEHNR and FQNEAQ (reference sequence). V lost 5 bases and J lost 4; bases outside the gene matches: 4. Here the CDR3 DNA reads TGTGCCAGCAGCCTAAGACTAGCGGGCACCGGGGAGCTGTTTTTT. Protein: CASSLRLAGTGELFF.

This clone was seen more than once but under ten times. CDR3 DNA sequence: TGTGCCAGTAGTAACCGAGGGGGGGACTCCTACAATGAGCAGTTCTTC. Its translation: CASSNRGGDSYNEQFF. The chain couples TRBV19 to TRBJ2-1; D may be TRBD2 (7 bases). CDR1 and CDR2 (germline): LNHDA, SQIVND (reference sequence). V was clipped by 4 bases and J by 0 bases, with 13 bases between them. The CDR3 consists of 16 residues.

The chain recombines TRBV2 with TRBJ2-2; D remains unclear. V gave up 1 base and J gave up 8 bases, with 8 bases separating them. Germline assignment: CDR1 SNHLY and CDR2 FYNNEI. The CDR3 spans 13 residues. This CDR3 reads CASSEDVGGELFF. The CDR3 DNA reads TGTGCCAGCAGTGAAGATGTGGGTGGGGAGCTGTTTTTT.

The chain is built from TRBV4-2 and TRBJ2-3; no reliable D call. CDR1 is LGHNA and CDR2 is YNFKEQ in the germline V gene. The CDR3 loop spans 17 amino acids. Trimming shortened V by 1 base and J by 3 bases, and 17 bases separated the two germline ends. This chain's CDR3 is CASSQVLRSAATDTQYF. In nucleotides, the CDR3 is TGTGCCAGCAGCCAAGTTCTCCGGAGCGCAGCAACAGATACGCAGTATTTT.

This rearrangement joins TRBV4-1 to TRBJ1-2, with D possibly TRBD1 on 6 matching bases. Trimming pared 0 bases from V and 4 bases from J, leaving 9 bases between. Germline V gene data show CDR1 as MGHRA and CDR2 as YSYEKL. The CDR3 is 14 amino acids. CDR3 nucleotides: TGCGCCAGCAGCCAAGAGGGGGACACCTATGGCTACACCTTC. Residues: CASSQEGDTYGYTF.

This clone appeared once. The V gene is TRBV6-5, the J gene TRBJ2-3; 7 nucleotides align to TRBD2. Germline assignment: CDR1 MNHEY and CDR2 SVGAGI. The V and J ends lost 9 bases and 8 bases, in that order; junction bases with no gene match: 17. The CDR3 sequence is 15 residues long. The CDR3 nucleotides are TGTGCCAGTTCCCCATATCGGCTGGCGGGAGCTACGCAGTATTTT. Translating gives CASSPYRLAGATQYF.

The J gene is TRBJ1-2, the V gene TRBV28; the D gene is possibly TRBD1 (6 bases). V was shortened by 7 bases and J by 10 bases, with 16 bases between the two germline ends. From germline, CDR1 is MDHEN and CDR2 SYDVKM. CDR3 length equals 12 residues. The CDR3 region has the DNA TGTGCCAGCACTTGGACGGGACAAGTCTACACCTTC. Residues: CASTWTGQVYTF.

The chain joins TRBV18 to TRBJ2-1; TRBD2 might be the D (6 bases). V dropped 6 bases and J dropped 6 bases, with 18 bases sitting between them. The CDR3 length is 15 residues. Germline CDR1 and CDR2: KGHSH and LQKENI. CDR3 amino acids: CASSRETGAGNEQFF. In DNA, the CDR3 is TGTGCCAGCTCCCGCGAGACCGGAGCGGGCAATGAGCAGTTCTTC.

The chain employs TRBV24-1 and TRBJ2-3, with D perhaps TRBD2 (5 bases). The CDR3 length is 15 residues. Germline values: CDR1 KGHDR, CDR2 SFDVKD. V was shortened by 4 bases and J by 2 bases, with 12 bases between the two germline ends. The CDR3 loop is CATSEGGITTDTQYF. The CDR3, as DNA: TGTGCCACCAGTGAAGGAGGAATCACCACAGATACGCAGTATTTT.

This chain connects TRBV11-2 to TRBJ2-7, with D perhaps TRBD1 (5 bases). Germline V gives CDR1 SGHAT, CDR2 FQNNGV. The CDR3 has 14 residues. Trimming shortened V by 5 bases and J by 1 base, and 12 bases separated the two germline ends. CDR3 DNA sequence: TGTGCCAGCAGCCGCCTAACAGGATCCTACGAGCAGTACTTC. Translated, it gives CASSRLTGSYEQYF.

V usage is TRBV5-5 and J usage is TRBJ2-2; D might be TRBD1 (6 bases). V lost 2 bases and J lost 4, with 15 bases in between. Looked up from germline, CDR1 is SGHKS and CDR2 is YYEKEE (reference sequence). This CDR3 contains 16 residues. The CDR3 spells CASSLGGSASTGELFF. CDR3 coding DNA: TGTGCCAGCAGCTTAGGGGGAAGTGCGAGCACCGGGGAGCTGTTTTTT.

The chain couples TRBV6-5 to TRBJ2-7; TRBD2 aligns across 11 bases. Germline CDR1 is MNHEY and CDR2 is SVGAGI. With V trimmed by 7 bases and J by 5 bases, 4 bases remained unmatched. This CDR3 region has 13 residues. The CDR3 sequence is CASNSGRGDEQYF. The CDR3, as DNA: TGTGCCAGCAATAGCGGGAGGGGGGACGAGCAGTACTTC.